The 32 T cell receptor beta chains below all came from one sample that was sequenced in a study of somatic mutations in cytotoxic T cells in rheumatoid arthritis. Measured with immunoSEQ multiplex PCR; TCRdb has only the in-frame clones, and not every one. The sample records around 13,000 clones, just under 80% being singletons. The sequencing input was CD8+ T cells sorted from blood. These receptors originate from an adult with rheumatoid arthritis.

V and J are TRBV10-3 and TRBJ2-5, with D perhaps matching TRBD1 (6 bases). The CDR3 loop spans 12 amino acids. The V end was cut by 8 bases, the J end by 0 bases, with 7 bases between. The germline V gene encodes CDR1 ENHRY and CDR2 SYGVKD. Here the CDR3 reads CAIGGDQETQYF. The CDR3, as DNA: TGTGCCATCGGGGGCGACCAAGAGACCCAGTACTTC.

This clone is classed as large. The chain recombines TRBV7-6 with TRBJ1-1; 7 nucleotides line up with TRBD1. The CDR3 has 15 amino acids. V gave up 3 bases and J gave up 4 bases; unmatched junction bases: 8. Germline lookup yields CDR1 SGHVS and CDR2 FNYEAQ. The CDR3 loop reads CASSLDTGEGTEAFF. DNA of the CDR3: TGTGCCAGCAGCTTGGATACAGGGGAGGGCACTGAAGCTTTCTTT.

The chain joins TRBV28 to TRBJ1-5; the D is unclear. Germline loops: CDR1 MDHEN, CDR2 SYDVKM. The CDR3 spans 12 residues. V was trimmed by 6 bases and J by 3 bases, leaving 6 bases between them. The CDR3 DNA reads as TGTGCCAGCAGCCCCGACAATCAGCCCCAGCATTTT. Translated, it gives CASSPDNQPQHF.

This clone was detected once. The V call is TRBV30, the J call TRBJ2-2; D remains ambiguous. CDR1 is GTSNPN and CDR2 is SVGIG in the germline V gene (reference sequence). The CDR3 has 13 residues. V dropped 5 bases and J dropped 7 bases, with 14 bases sitting between them. CDR3 residues: CAWCGYWGGELFF. As DNA, the CDR3 is TGTGCCTGGTGTGGCTACTGGGGCGGGGAGCTGTTTTTT. The whole variable domain, remainder taken from reference TRBV30 and TRBJ2-2, is SQTIHQWPATLVQPVGSPLSLECTVEGTSNPNLYWYRQAAGRGLQLLFYSVGIGQISSEVPQNLSASRPQDRQFILSSKKLLLSDSGFYLCAWCGYWGGELFFGEGSRLTVL.

The V and J genes are TRBV10-1 and TRBJ2-1; 7 bases map to TRBD2. V shed 3 bases, J shed 6 bases, and the junction held 17 bases outside the gene matches. Germline assignment: CDR1 WNHNN and CDR2 SYGVQD (reference sequence). CDR3 length: 18 amino acids. This CDR3 is CASSERTVASGGLNEQFF. The CDR3 DNA is TGCGCCAGCAGTGAAAGGACCGTAGCTTCGGGAGGTCTCAATGAGCAGTTCTTC.

The chain has TRBV6-6 and TRBJ1-4; TRBD1 matches 9 bases. Germline assignment: CDR1 MNHNY and CDR2 SVGAGI (reference sequence). The CDR3 is 16 residues long. Trimming cost V 2 bases and J 2 bases; bases outside gene matches: 3. The CDR3 here is CASSYRGQGTNEKLFF. CDR3 in DNA: TGTGCCAGCAGTTACCGTGGACAGGGGACTAATGAAAAACTGTTTTTT.

This clone was seen only once. The chain is built from TRBV5-1 and TRBJ2-1; 7 nucleotides align to TRBD2. The CDR3 consists of 15 residues. The germline CDR1 and CDR2 sequences are SGHRS and YFSETQ. The trim removed 2 bases at V and 4 bases at J, leaving 6 bases unmatched. In DNA form, the CDR3 reads TGCGCCAGCAGCTTCCGAGCGGGGATATACAATGAGCAGTTCTTC. Amino acid sequence: CASSFRAGIYNEQFF.

The sample holds one count of this clone. The V and J genes are TRBV5-1 and TRBJ2-1; TRBD1 or TRBD2 may be the D gene (5 bases each). CDR3 length: 14 amino acids. The V gene lost 0 bases and the J gene lost 5 bases, with 9 bases spanning the gap. The V gene's germline CDR1 is SGHRS and CDR2 YFSETQ. CDR3 loop: CASSLVEGNNEQFF. The CDR3 bases are TGCGCCAGCAGCTTGGTAGAGGGGAACAATGAGCAGTTCTTC.

This clone was counted a few times. J is TRBJ2-7 and V is TRBV14; D unclear. Trimming shortened V by 1 base and J by 4 bases, and 8 bases separated the two germline ends. The V gene's germline CDR1 is SGHDN and CDR2 FVKESK. The CDR3 runs 13 residues. CDR3 nucleotide sequence: TGTGCCAGCAGCCAAGCCGGCGTTTACGAGCAGTACTTC. Amino acid sequence: CASSQAGVYEQYF. The full variable domain, in which reference TRBV14 and TRBJ2-7 provide the parts outside the CDR3, is EAGVTQFPSHSVIEKGQTVTLRCDPISGHDNLYWYRRVMGKEIKFLLHFVKESKQDESGMPNNRFLAERTGGTYSTLKVQPAELEDSGVYFCASSQAGVYEQYFGPGTRLTVT.

The chain employs TRBV4-1 and TRBJ2-1; 8 bases are shared with TRBD2. After removal of 0 bases from V and 12 bases from J, the junction contained 13 bases not matched to a gene. The germline CDR1 and CDR2 sequences are MGHRA and YSYEKL. The CDR3 spans 16 residues. CDR3 residues: CASSQDLFGRAGLQFF. DNA for the CDR3: TGCGCCAGCAGCCAAGATCTATTCGGGAGGGCCGGTCTGCAGTTCTTC.

This chain joins TRBV27 and TRBJ2-7; D not certain. The CDR3 is 17 residues long. V lost 0 bases and J lost 7, with 22 bases in between. CDR1 is MNHEY and CDR2 is SMNVEV in the germline V gene (reference sequence). CDR3 nucleotides: TGTGCCAGCAGTTTATCCGGAATTCATGCCCCCGCGAGAGAGCAGTACTTC. This sequence encodes CASSLSGIHAPAREQYF.

The sample holds one count of this clone. V is TRBV5-1 and J is TRBJ2-1; 10 bases agree with TRBD1. The germline CDR1 and CDR2 sequences are SGHRS and YFSETQ. Trimming removed 0 bases from V and 7 bases from J; junction bases left unmatched: 7. CDR3 length: 16 amino acids. This chain's CDR3 is CASSLGRTGGTNEQFF. The DNA for the CDR3 is TGCGCCAGCAGCTTGGGTAGGACAGGGGGTACGAATGAGCAGTTCTTC.

The chain combines TRBV28 with TRBJ1-2; no definite D call. V dropped 2 bases and J dropped 1 base, with 2 bases sitting between them. The length of the CDR3 is 12 residues. Germline CDR1 is MDHEN and CDR2 is SYDVKM. The CDR3: CASSLSNYGYTF. In DNA form, the CDR3 reads TGTGCCAGCAGTTTAAGTAACTATGGCTACACCTTC.

The V gene is TRBV4-1, the J gene TRBJ2-3; 13 bases line up with TRBD2. Germline V gene data show CDR1 as MGHRA and CDR2 as YSYEKL. CDR3 size: 15 residues. V was clipped by 1 base and J by 6 bases; unmatched bases: 1. CDR3 residues: CASSQGGLAGDTQYF. In nucleotides, the CDR3 is TGCGCCAGCAGCCAAGGGGGACTAGCGGGGGATACGCAGTATTTT.

CDR3 loop: CASSLAGGQGLYGYTF. CDR3 DNA sequence: TGCGCCAGCAGCTTGGCCGGGGGACAGGGGCTCTATGGCTACACCTTC. This chain connects TRBV5-1 to TRBJ1-2; 10 bases match TRBD1. Germline V gene lookup returns CDR1 SGHRS and CDR2 YFSETQ. V shed 0 bases and J 4 bases; nucleotides not matched to a gene: 6. The CDR3 runs 16 residues.

The V call is TRBV28, the J call TRBJ2-1; 9 nucleotides agree with TRBD2. The V gene end was trimmed by 7 bases and the J gene end by 4 bases; junction bases not matched to a gene: 5. CDR3 length equals 14 residues. Germline lookup yields CDR1 MDHEN and CDR2 SYDVKM. The CDR3 loop reads CASNESGGYNEQFF. CDR3 in DNA: TGTGCCAGCAATGAAAGCGGGGGGTACAATGAGCAGTTCTTC.

This chain uses TRBV9 with TRBJ2-1; D unresolved. Germline V gene sequence: CDR1 SGDLS, CDR2 YYNGEE. V was pared by 0 bases and J by 3 bases, with 7 bases between. The CDR3 covers 14 residues. The CDR3 DNA follows: TGTGCCAGCAGCGTAGAAACTCGCTACAATGAGCAGTTCTTC. This codes for CASSVETRYNEQFF.

This chain connects TRBV7-8 to TRBJ2-7, with D perhaps given as TRBD1 or TRBD2 (5 bases each). The CDR3 is 16 residues long. Looked up from germline, CDR1 is SGHVS and CDR2 is FQNEAQ. Trimming left V 3 bases short and J 5 bases short, with 20 bases between. CDR3 loop: CASSFRPGTSFHEQYF. As DNA, the CDR3 is TGTGCCAGCAGCTTTCGTCCAGGGACGTCGTTCCACGAGCAGTACTTC.

CDR3 loop: CASSVDPSSSYEQYF. DNA of the CDR3: TGTGCCAGCAGCGTAGACCCTAGTAGCTCCTACGAGCAGTACTTC. This chain uses TRBV9 with TRBJ2-7; no clear D gene. CDR3 length equals 15 residues. CDR1 and CDR2 from the germline V gene are SGDLS and YYNGEE. V shed 0 bases and J shed 0 bases, with 10 bases lying between them.

The chain couples TRBV4-2 to TRBJ1-4, with D hard to call. The CDR3 sequence is 14 residues long. V lost 1 base to trimming and J lost 10 bases, with 13 bases between them. Germline V gives CDR1 LGHNA, CDR2 YNFKEQ. DNA for the CDR3: TGTGCCAGCAGCCAAGGCATCCGGGAGGGAAAACTGTTTTTT. As protein: CASSQGIREGKLFF.

This rearrangement joins TRBV20-1 to TRBJ1-2; tentative D call: TRBD1 (5 bases). Germline V gene lookup returns CDR1 DFQATT and CDR2 SNEGSKA (reference sequence). CDR3 size: 11 residues. CDR3 protein: CRADRNYGYTF. CDR3 in DNA: TGCAGAGCCGACAGAAACTATGGCTACACCTTC.

The chain has TRBV13 and TRBJ1-5; D perhaps matches TRBD1 (5 bases). Trimming removed 2 bases from V and 1 base from J, with 6 bases in between. Germline assignment: CDR1 PRHDT and CDR2 FYEKMQ (reference sequence). The CDR3 runs to 14 residues. CDR3 DNA sequence: TGTGCCAGCAGCTTACGGGGGAGCAATCAGCCCCAGCATTTT. Encoded protein: CASSLRGSNQPQHF.

The CDR3 DNA is TGTGCCAGCAGACCACAGGGTCCCGGGGAGCTGTTTTTT. Translating gives CASRPQGPGELFF. The rearrangement uses TRBV7-2 and TRBJ2-2; possible D gene TRBD1, 6 bases. CDR1 is SGHTA and CDR2 is FQGNSA in the germline V gene. V was trimmed by 6 bases and J by 6 bases, leaving 11 bases between them. The CDR3 runs to 13 residues.

The chain combines TRBV7-6 with TRBJ2-2, with D tentatively TRBD2 (5 bases). The V end lost 1 base, the J end lost 4 bases, and 7 bases lay between the germline ends. The CDR3 is made up of 14 amino acids. The germline V gene has CDR1 SGHVS and CDR2 FNYEAQ. Here the CDR3 DNA reads TGTGCCAGCAGCTTAGGAGGGTCCACCGGGGAGCTGTTTTTT. This translates into CASSLGGSTGELFF. Supplemented by reference TRBV7-6 and TRBJ2-2, the full variable domain reads GAGVSQSPRYKVTKRGQDVALRCDPISGHVSLYWYRQALGQGPEFLTYFNYEAQQDKSGLPNDRFSAERPEGSISTLTIQRTEQRDSAMYRCASSLGGSTGELFFGEGSRLTVL.

The genes are TRBV7-3 and TRBJ2-3; perhaps TRBD2 as D (6 bases). Trimming removed 2 bases from V and 2 bases from J, with 14 bases in between. The germline gives CDR1 SGHTA, CDR2 FQGTGA. The CDR3 is 16 amino acids. The CDR3 DNA reads as TGTGCCAGCAGCTTAGGACCGGGACTTTACACAGATACGCAGTATTTT. Translating gives CASSLGPGLYTDTQYF. Full variable domain (remainder filled in from reference TRBV7-3 and TRBJ2-3): GAGVSQTPSNKVTEKGKYVELRCDPISGHTALYWYRQSLGQGPEFLIYFQGTGAADDSGLPNDRFFAVRPEGSVSTLKIQRTERGDSAVYLCASSLGPGLYTDTQYFGPGTRLTVL.

The chain recombines TRBV27 with TRBJ1-2; TRBD1 is a possible D gene (6 bases). CDR3 length: 17 residues. V was pared by 2 bases and J by 5 bases, with 21 bases between. From germline, CDR1 is MNHEY and CDR2 SMNVEV (reference sequence). The CDR3 bases are TGTGCCAGCAGTTTAACCCCGTCAGCAGGGGTTCGTTATGGCTACACCTTC. Its translation is CASSLTPSAGVRYGYTF.

This chain links TRBV7-9 with TRBJ2-7; D perhaps matches TRBD1 (6 bases). Germline V gene lookup returns CDR1 SEHNR and CDR2 FQNEAQ (reference sequence). CDR3 length: 14 residues. The ends were cut back, 5 bases at V and 5 bases at J, with 16 bases in the middle. The CDR3, as DNA: TGTGCCAGCAGCCACAGGGACGATATCCACGAGCAGTACTTC. Amino acids: CASSHRDDIHEQYF.

V usage is TRBV9 and J usage is TRBJ1-4, with D unclear. With 4 bases removed from V and 8 bases from J, the gap between germline ends came to 18 bases. CDR1 is SGDLS and CDR2 is YYNGEE in the germline V gene. The CDR3 is 15 residues long. The CDR3 bases are TGTGCCAGCAGCCCGCGGGTAAGGGCCCACGAAAAACTGTTTTTT. Translating it yields CASSPRVRAHEKLFF. Supplemented by reference TRBV9 and TRBJ1-4, the full variable domain reads DSGVTQTPKHLITATGQRVTLRCSPRSGDLSVYWYQQSLDQGLQFLIQYYNGEERAKGNILERFSAQQFPDLHSELNLSSLELGDSALYFCASSPRVRAHEKLFFGSGTQLSVL.

The chain has TRBV9 and TRBJ2-1; 7 nucleotides match TRBD2. The germline V gene has CDR1 SGDLS and CDR2 YYNGEE. The CDR3 covers 17 residues. After removal of 6 bases from V and 0 bases from J, the junction contained 12 bases not matched to a gene. CDR3 sequence reads: CASTFIVGGSSYNEQFF. The CDR3, as DNA: TGTGCCAGCACCTTCATAGTCGGCGGGAGCTCCTACAATGAGCAGTTCTTC.

The gene calls are TRBV5-6 and TRBJ2-3, with TRBD2 identical over 11 bases. Germline loops: CDR1 SGHDT, CDR2 YYEEEE. The CDR3 has 16 amino acids. Trimming took 3 bases from V and 0 from J; bases not matched to a gene: 3. The CDR3 region is CASSWRTSGSTDTQYF. The CDR3 DNA is TGTGCCAGCAGCTGGCGGACTAGCGGGAGCACAGATACGCAGTATTTT.

CDR3 loop: CASSEVWQVPYEQYF. The CDR3 DNA follows: TGTGCCAGCAGTGAAGTGTGGCAGGTGCCCTACGAGCAGTACTTC. V usage is TRBV6-1 and J usage is TRBJ2-7; D is undetermined. V lost 1 base to trimming and J lost 2 bases, with 12 bases between them. CDR3 size: 15 residues. Germline CDR1 reads MNHNS; CDR2 reads SASEGT.

V usage is TRBV4-1 and J usage is TRBJ2-1, with 10 bases that match TRBD2. V was pared by 0 bases and J by 1 base, with 12 bases of the junction left unmatched. The length of the CDR3 is 20 residues. Germline V lookup: CDR1 MGHRA, CDR2 YSYEKL. The CDR3 loop is CASSQDVGLAGVGSYNEQFF. CDR3 bases: TGCGCCAGCAGCCAAGATGTAGGGCTAGCGGGAGTAGGGTCCTACAATGAGCAGTTCTTC.